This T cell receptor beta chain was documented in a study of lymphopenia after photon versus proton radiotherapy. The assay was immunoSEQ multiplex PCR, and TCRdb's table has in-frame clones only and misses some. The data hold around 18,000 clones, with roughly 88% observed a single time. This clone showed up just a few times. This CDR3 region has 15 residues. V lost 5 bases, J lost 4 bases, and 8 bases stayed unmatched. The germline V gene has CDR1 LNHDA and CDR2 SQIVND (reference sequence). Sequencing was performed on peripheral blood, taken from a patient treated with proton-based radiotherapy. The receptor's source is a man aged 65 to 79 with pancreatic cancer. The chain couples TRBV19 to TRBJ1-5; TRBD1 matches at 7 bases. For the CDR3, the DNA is TGTGCCAGTAGTCCCGGGACAGACTTTAATCAGCCCCAGCATTTT. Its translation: CASSPGTDFNQPQHF.